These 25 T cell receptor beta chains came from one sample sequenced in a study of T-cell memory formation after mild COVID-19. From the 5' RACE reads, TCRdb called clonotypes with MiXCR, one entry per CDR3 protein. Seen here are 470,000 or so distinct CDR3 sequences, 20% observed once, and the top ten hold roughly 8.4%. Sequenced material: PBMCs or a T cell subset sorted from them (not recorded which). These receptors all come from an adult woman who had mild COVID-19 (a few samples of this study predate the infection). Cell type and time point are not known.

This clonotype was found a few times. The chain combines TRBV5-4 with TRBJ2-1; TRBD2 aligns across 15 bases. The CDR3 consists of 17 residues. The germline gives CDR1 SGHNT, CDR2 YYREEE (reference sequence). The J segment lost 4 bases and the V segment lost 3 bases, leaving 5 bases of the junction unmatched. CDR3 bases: TGTGCCAGCAGCTCAGGACTAGCGGGGGGGCATTACAATGAGCAGTTCTTC. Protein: CASSSGLAGGHYNEQFF.

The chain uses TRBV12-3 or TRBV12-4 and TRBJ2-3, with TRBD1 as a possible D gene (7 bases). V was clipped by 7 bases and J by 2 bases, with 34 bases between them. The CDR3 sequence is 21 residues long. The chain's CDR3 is CASTGGRTRIGGRPNTDTQYF. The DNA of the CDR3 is TGTGCCAGCACCGGGGGCAGAACCAGGATAGGGGGCAGACCGAACACAGATACGCAGTATTTT.

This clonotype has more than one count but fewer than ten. CDR3 DNA sequence: TGCAGTGCTAGAGATCTCGTTTGGGGCACAGATACGCAGTATTTT. Translated, it gives CSARDLVWGTDTQYF. The gene calls are TRBV20-1 and TRBJ2-3; D gene unclear. The CDR3 has 15 residues. Trimming took 0 bases from V and 1 from J, leaving 11 bases between them. Germline V lookup: CDR1 DFQATT, CDR2 SNEGSKA (reference sequence).

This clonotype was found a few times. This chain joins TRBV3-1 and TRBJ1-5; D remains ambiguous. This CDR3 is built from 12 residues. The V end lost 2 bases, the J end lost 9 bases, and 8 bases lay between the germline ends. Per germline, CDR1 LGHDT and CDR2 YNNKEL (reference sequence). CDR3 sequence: CASSQMAGPQHF. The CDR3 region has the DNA TGTGCCAGCAGCCAAATGGCGGGGCCCCAGCATTTT.

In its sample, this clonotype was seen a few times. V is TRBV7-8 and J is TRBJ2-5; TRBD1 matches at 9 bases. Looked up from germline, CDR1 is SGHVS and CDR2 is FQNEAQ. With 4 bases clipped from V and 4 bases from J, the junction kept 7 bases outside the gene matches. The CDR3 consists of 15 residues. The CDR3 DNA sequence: TGTGCCAGCAGCTCGACCTACAGGGGGCTAGAGACCCAGTACTTC. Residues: CASSSTYRGLETQYF.

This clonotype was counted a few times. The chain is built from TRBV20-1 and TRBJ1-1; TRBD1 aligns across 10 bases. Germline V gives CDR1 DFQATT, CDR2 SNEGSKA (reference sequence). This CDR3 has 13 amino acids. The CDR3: CSRAGTGVSEAFF. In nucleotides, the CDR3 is TGCAGCAGGGCGGGGACAGGGGTGTCTGAAGCTTTCTTT.

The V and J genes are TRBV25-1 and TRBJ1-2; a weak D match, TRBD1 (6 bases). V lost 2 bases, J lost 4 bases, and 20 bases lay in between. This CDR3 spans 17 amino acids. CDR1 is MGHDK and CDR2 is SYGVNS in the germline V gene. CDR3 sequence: CASSEGPTGFRGYGYTF. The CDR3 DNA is TGTGCCAGCAGTGAAGGACCTACAGGGTTTAGAGGCTATGGCTACACCTTC.

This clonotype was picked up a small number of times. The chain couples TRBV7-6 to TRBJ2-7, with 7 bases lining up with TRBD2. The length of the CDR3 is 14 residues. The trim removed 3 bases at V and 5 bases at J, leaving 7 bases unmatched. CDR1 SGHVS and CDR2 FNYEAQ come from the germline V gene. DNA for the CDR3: TGTGCCAGCAGCTTGCGGGGGTTCTTCCACGAGCAGTACTTC. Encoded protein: CASSLRGFFHEQYF.

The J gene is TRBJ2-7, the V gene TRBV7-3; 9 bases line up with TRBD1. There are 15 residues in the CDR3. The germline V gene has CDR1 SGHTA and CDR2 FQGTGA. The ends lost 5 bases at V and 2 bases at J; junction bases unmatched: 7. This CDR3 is CASSPGQGWAYEQYF. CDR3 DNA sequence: TGTGCCAGCAGCCCGGGACAGGGTTGGGCCTACGAGCAGTACTTC.

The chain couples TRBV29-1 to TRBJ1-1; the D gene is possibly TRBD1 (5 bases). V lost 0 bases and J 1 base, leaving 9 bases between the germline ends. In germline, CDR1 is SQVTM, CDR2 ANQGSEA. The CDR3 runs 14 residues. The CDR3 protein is CSVEEGGRNTEAFF. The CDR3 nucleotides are TGCAGCGTTGAAGAGGGGGGGAGGAACACTGAAGCTTTCTTT.

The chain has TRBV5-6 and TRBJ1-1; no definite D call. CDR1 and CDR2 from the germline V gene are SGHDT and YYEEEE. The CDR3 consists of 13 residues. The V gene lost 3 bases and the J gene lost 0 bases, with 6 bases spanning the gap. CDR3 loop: CASSSIMNTEAFF. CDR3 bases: TGTGCCAGCAGCTCGATTATGAACACTGAAGCTTTCTTT.

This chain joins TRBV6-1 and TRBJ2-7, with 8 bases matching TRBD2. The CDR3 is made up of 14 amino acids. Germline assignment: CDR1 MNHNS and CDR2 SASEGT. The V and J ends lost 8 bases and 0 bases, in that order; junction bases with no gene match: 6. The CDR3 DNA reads TGTGCCAGCTCCCGGACTAGCACCTCCTACGAGCAGTACTTC. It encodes CASSRTSTSYEQYF.

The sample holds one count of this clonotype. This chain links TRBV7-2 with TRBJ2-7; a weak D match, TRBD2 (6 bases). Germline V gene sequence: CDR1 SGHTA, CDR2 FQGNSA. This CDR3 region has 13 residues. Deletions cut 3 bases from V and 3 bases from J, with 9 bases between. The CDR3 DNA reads TGTGCCAGCAGCTTTTACGGGAGCTACGAGCAGTACTTC. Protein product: CASSFYGSYEQYF.

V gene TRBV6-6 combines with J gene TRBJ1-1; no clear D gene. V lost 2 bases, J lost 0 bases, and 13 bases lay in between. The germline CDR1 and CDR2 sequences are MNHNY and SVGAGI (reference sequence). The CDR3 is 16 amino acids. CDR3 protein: CASSYDKTPMNTEAFF. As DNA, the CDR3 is TGTGCCAGCAGTTACGACAAAACCCCTATGAACACTGAAGCTTTCTTT.

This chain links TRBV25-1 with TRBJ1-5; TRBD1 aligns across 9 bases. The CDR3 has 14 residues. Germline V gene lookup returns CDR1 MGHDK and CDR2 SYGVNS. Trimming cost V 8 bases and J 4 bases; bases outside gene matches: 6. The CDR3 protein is CASAGTGPNQPQHF. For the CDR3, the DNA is TGTGCCAGCGCAGGGACAGGGCCTAATCAGCCCCAGCATTTT.

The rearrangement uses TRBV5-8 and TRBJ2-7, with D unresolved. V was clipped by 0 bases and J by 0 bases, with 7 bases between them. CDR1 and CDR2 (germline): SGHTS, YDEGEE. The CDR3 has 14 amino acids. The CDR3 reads CASSLGPYSYEQYF. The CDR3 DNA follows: TGTGCCAGCAGCTTGGGTCCATACTCCTACGAGCAGTACTTC.

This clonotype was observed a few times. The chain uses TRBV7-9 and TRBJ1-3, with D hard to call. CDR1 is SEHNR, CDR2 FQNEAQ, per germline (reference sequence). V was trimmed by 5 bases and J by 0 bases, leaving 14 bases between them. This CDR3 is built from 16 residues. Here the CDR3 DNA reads TGTGCCAGCAGCCCGTTGACACCCAACTCTGGAAACACCATATATTTT. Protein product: CASSPLTPNSGNTIYF.

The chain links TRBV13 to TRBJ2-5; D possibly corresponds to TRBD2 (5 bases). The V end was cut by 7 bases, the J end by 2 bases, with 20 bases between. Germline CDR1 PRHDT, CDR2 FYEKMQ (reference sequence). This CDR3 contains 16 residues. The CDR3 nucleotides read TGTGCCAGCACCGTAACTAGGGTGCTCACTCAAGAGACCCAGTACTTC. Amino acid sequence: CASTVTRVLTQETQYF.

The CDR3 coding sequence is TGTGCCAGCAGCCCTGGTACGGCAGGTCCTGCTTCCACGCAGTATTTT. Translation gives CASSPGTAGPASTQYF. The chain uses TRBV7-8 and TRBJ2-3; D remains ambiguous. From germline, CDR1 is SGHVS and CDR2 FQNEAQ. Trimming cost V 5 bases and J 9 bases, with 24 bases left between them. The CDR3 runs 16 residues.

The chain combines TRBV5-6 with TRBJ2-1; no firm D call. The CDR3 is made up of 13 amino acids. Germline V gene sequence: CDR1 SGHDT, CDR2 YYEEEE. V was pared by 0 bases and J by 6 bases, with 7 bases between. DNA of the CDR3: TGTGCCAGCAGCTTGGTGGACCTCAATGAGCAGTTCTTC. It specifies CASSLVDLNEQFF.

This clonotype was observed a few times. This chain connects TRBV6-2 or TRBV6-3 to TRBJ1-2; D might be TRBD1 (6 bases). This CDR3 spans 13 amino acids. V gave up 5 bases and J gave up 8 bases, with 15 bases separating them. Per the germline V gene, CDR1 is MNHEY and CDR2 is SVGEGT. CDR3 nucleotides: TGTGCCAGCAGTACCGACAGGTTCATCGGCTACACCTTC. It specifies CASSTDRFIGYTF.

For the CDR3, the DNA is TGTGCCAGCAGCCGTAGACAGGGAGGCTACGAGCAGTACTTC. Residues: CASSRRQGGYEQYF. The genes are TRBV3-1 and TRBJ2-7, with a tentative D call TRBD1 (7 bases). Germline V gene lookup returns CDR1 LGHDT and CDR2 YNNKEL (reference sequence). V shed 4 bases and J shed 3 bases, with 13 bases lying between them. This CDR3 contains 14 residues.

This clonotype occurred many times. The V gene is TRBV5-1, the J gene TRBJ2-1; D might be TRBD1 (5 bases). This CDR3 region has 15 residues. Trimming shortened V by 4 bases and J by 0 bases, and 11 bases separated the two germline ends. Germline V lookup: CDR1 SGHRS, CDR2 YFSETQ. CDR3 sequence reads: CASSQRQSSYNEQFF. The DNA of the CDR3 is TGCGCCAGCAGCCAAAGACAGAGCTCCTACAATGAGCAGTTCTTC.

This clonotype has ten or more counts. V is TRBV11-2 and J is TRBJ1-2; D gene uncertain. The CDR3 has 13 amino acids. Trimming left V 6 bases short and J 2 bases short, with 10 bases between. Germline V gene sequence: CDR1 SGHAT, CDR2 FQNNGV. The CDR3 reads CASSFDSNYGYTF. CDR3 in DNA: TGTGCCAGCAGTTTTGATTCCAACTATGGCTACACCTTC.

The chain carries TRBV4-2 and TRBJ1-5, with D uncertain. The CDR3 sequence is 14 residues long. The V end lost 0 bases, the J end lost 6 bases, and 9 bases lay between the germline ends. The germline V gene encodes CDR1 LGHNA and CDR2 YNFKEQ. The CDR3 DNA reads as TGTGCCAGCAGCCAAGATAGTCTCGGTCAGCCCCAGCATTTT. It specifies CASSQDSLGQPQHF.